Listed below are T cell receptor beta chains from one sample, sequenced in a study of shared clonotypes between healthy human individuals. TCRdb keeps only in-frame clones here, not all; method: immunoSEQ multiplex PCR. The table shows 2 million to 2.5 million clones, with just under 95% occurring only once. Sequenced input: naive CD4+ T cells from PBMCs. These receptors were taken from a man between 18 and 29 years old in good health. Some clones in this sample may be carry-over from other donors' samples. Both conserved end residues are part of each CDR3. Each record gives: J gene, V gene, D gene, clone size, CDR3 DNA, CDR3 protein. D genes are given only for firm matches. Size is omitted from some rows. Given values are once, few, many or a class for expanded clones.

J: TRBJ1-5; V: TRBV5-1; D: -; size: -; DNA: TGCGCCAGCAGCTTGGCAGGGTCGGGCCAGCCCCAGCATTTT; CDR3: CASSLAGSGQPQHF
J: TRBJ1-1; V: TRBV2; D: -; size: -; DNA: TGTGCCAGCAGTCGACAGAGAACGACAGGGAACACTGAAGCTTTCTTT; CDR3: CASSRQRTTGNTEAFF
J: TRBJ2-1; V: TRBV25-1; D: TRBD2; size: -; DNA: TGTGCCAGCAGTGAGACTAGCGGGAGGCACTACAATGAGCAGTTCTTC; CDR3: CASSETSGRHYNEQFF
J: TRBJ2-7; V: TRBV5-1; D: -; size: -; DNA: TGCGCCAGCAGCGGGCTCGGCGGAGGGGGCCTTGAGCAGTACTTC; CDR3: CASSGLGGGGLEQYF
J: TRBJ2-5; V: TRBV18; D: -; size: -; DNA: TGTGCCAGCTCCGTCGGGGTGGGAGAGACCCAGTACTTC; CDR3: CASSVGVGETQYF
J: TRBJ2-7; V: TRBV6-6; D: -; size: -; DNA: TGTGCCAGCAGTTACTCCGTTGGAGGGGCCGAGCAGTACTTC; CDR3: CASSYSVGGAEQYF
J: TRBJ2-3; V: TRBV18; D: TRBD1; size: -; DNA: TGTGCCAGCTCAATGGACAGGGAAGATACGCAGTATTTT; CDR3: CASSMDREDTQYF
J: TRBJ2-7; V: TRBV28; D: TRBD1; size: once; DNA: TGTGCCAGCATCAAAGGGGGGACAGGGACCCACGAGCAGTACTTC; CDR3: CASIKGGTGTHEQYF
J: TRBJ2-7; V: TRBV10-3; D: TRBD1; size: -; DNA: TGTGCCATCAGCATCACCCAACCAGGGGGCGAGCAGTACTTC; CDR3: CAISITQPGGEQYF
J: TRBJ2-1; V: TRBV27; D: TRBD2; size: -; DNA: TGTGCCAGCGGTCCGAGCGGGATTTCCTACAATGAGCAGTTCTTC; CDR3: CASGPSGISYNEQFF
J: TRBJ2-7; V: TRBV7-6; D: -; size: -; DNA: TGTGCCAGCAGCTCTACGCCCTACGAGCAGTACTTC; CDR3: CASSSTPYEQYF
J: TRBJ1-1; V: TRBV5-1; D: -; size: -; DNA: TGCGCCAGCAGCTTGGGCGCAGAGAGTGAAGCTTTCTTT; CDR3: CASSLGAESEAFF
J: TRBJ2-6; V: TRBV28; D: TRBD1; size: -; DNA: TGTGCCAGCAGTCCTATGACAGGGGTTAGATCTGGGGCCAACGTCCTGACTTTC; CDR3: CASSPMTGVRSGANVLTF
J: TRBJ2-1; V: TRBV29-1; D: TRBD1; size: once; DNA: TGCAGCGCCGAAGACCGGGACAGGGACGACAATGAGCAGTTCTTC; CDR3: CSAEDRDRDDNEQFF
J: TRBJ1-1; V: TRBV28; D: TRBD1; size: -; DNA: TGTGCCAGCCCCAGGGCCGGACAGGCGAACACTGAAGCTTTCTTT; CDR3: CASPRAGQANTEAFF
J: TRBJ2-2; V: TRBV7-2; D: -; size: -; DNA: TGTGCCAGCAGCCTAAGCAGGGATGCCGGGGAGCTGTTTTTT; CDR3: CASSLSRDAGELFF
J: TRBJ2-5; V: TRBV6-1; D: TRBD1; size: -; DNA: TGTGCCAGCAGCAAAGACAGGGGGTTGGAGACCCAGTACTTC; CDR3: CASSKDRGLETQYF
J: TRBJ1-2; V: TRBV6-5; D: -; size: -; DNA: TGTGCCAGCAGTTACTCGTCCAGCTACCTTAACTATGGCTACACCTTC; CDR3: CASSYSSSYLNYGYTF
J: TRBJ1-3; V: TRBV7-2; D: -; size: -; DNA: TGTGCCAGCAGCTTACAAGCAGCGAACGTCGACACCATATATTTT; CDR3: CASSLQAANVDTIYF
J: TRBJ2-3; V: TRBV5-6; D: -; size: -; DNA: TGTGCCAGCAGCTTAGGAGTAGATACGCAGTATTTT; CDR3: CASSLGVDTQYF
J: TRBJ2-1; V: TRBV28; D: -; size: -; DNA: TGTGCCAGCAGTAACCCCCAATCGGAGCAGTTCTTC; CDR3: CASSNPQSEQFF
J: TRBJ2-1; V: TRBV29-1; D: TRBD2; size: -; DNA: TGCAGCGTGACTAGCGGGAGGGTCCAGTTCTTC; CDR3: CSVTSGRVQFF
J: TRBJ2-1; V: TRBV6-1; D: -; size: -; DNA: TGTGCCAGCAGTGAGCCTGGGTCCTACAATGAGCAGTTCTTC; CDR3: CASSEPGSYNEQFF
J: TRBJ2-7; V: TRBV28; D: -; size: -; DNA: TGTGCCAGCAGTCGCGTCGACGGGTACGAGCAGTACTTC; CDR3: CASSRVDGYEQYF
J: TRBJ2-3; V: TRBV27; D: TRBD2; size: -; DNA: TGTGCCAGCGGAGACCAGTTCCCCTTCTGGACTAGCGGGAGGACCCAAGATACGCAGTATTTT; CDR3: CASGDQFPFWTSGRTQDTQYF
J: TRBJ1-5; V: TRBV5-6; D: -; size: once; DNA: TGTGCCAGCAGCTTGTATGGGCCGCCGAATCAGCCCCAGCATTTT; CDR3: CASSLYGPPNQPQHF
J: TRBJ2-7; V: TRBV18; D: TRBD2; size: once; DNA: TGTGCCAGCTCACGTAGCGGGAGCGCGTCCTACGAGCAGTACTTC; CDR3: CASSRSGSASYEQYF
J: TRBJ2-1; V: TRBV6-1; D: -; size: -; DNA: TGTGCCAGCAGTGATTTCGGTTCCCCCCTCTCCTACAATGAGCAGTTCTTC; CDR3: CASSDFGSPLSYNEQFF
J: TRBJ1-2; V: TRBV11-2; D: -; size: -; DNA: TGTGCCAGCAGCCCACTTCTCTACTCTGGCTACACCTTC; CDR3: CASSPLLYSGYTF
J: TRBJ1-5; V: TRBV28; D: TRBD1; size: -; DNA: TGTGCCAGCAGTTTTGATCAGGGGGTTCAGCCCCAGCATTTT; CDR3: CASSFDQGVQPQHF
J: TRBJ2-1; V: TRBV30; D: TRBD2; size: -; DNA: TGTGCCTGGGCCTACGGACTAGCGGGAAACTCCTACAATGAGCAGTTCTTC; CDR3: CAWAYGLAGNSYNEQFF
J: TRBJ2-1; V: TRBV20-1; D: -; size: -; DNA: TGCAGTGCTAAAGATCGGGTCGAGCAGTTCTTC; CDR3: CSAKDRVEQFF
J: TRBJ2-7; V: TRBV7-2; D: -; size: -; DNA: TGTGCCAGCAGCCCCACGGGGCTCTCCTACGAGCAGTACTTC; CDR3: CASSPTGLSYEQYF
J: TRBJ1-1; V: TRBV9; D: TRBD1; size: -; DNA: TGTGCCAGCAGCATTGACAGGGAGTCTGAAGCTTTCTTT; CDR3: CASSIDRESEAFF
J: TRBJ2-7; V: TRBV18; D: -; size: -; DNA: TGTGCCAGCTCACCCAGGGAGTGGTACTACGAGCAGTACTTC; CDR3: CASSPREWYYEQYF
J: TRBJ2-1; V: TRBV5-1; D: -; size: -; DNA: TGCGCCAGCAGCTCCCCGAGGGGGGACTCCTACAATGAGCAGTTCTTC; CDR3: CASSSPRGDSYNEQFF
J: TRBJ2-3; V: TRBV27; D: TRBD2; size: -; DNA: TGTGCCAGCACTTTAGCTGGGCTAGCGGGAGGGTACGATACGCAGTATTTT; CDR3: CASTLAGLAGGYDTQYF
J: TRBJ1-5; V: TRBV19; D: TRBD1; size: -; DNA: TGTGCCAGTAGTCCCTCCGGGACAGGGAATCAGCCCCAGCATTTT; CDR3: CASSPSGTGNQPQHF
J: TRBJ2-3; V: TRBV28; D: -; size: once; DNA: TGTGCCAGCTGGATTGGCGGGCACCCCACAGATACGCAGTATTTT; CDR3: CASWIGGHPTDTQYF
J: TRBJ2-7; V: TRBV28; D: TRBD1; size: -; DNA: TGTGCCAGCACCCCAGGGGGCGGAGGGGACTACGAGCAGTACTTC; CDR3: CASTPGGGGDYEQYF
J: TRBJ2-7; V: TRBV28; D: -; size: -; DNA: TGTGCCAGCAGTCCGGCGGGGGCACTCTACGAGCAGTACTTC; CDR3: CASSPAGALYEQYF
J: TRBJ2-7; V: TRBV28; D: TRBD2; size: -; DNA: TGTGCCAGCAGTCGGCCCCGGACTAGCGGGAGAGGGGAGCAGTACTTC; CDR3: CASSRPRTSGRGEQYF
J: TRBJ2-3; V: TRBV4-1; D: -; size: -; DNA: TGCGCCAGCAGCCAAGGTCGAGGCAGCGGATACACAGATACGCAGTATTTT; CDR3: CASSQGRGSGYTDTQYF
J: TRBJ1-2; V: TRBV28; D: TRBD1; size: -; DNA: TGTGCCAGCATTTCATCGCAGGGGACAGGGACGAACTATGGCTACACCTTC; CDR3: CASISSQGTGTNYGYTF
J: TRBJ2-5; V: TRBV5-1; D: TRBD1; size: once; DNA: TGCGCCAGCATCGCGTCAGGACAGGGCCAAGAGACCCAGTACTTC; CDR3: CASIASGQGQETQYF
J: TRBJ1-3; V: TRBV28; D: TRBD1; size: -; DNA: TGTGCCAGCAGGGGGGGGGACAGGCTCTCTGGAAACACCATATATTTT; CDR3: CASRGGDRLSGNTIYF